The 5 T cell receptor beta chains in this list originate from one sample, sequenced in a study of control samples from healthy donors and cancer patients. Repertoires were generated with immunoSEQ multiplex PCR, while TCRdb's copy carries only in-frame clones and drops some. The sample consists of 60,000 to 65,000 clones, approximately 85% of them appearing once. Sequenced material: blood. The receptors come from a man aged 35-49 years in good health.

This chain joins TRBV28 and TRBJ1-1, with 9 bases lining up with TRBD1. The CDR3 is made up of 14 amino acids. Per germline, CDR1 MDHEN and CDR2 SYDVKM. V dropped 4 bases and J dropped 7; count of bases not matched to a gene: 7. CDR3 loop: CASSSTADRGEAFF. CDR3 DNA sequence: TGTGCCAGCAGTTCAACCGCGGACAGGGGTGAAGCTTTCTTT.

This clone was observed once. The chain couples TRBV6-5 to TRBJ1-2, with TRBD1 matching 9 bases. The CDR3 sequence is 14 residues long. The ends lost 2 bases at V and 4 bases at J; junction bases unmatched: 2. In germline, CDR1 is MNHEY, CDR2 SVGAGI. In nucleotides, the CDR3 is TGTGCCAGCAGTTACGCGGACAGGGGCTATGGCTACACCTTC. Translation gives CASSYADRGYGYTF.

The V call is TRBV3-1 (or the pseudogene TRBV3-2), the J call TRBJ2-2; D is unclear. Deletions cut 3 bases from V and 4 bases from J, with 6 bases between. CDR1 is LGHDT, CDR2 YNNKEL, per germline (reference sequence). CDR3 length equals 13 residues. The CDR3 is CASSQLGTGELFF. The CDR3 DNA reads TGTGCCAGCAGCCAGCTGGGCACCGGGGAGCTGTTTTTT.

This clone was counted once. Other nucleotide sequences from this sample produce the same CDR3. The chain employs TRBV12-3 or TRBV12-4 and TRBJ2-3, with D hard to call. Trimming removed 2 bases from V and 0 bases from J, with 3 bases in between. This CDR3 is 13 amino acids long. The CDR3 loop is CASSLFSTDTQYF. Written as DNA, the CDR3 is TGTGCCAGCAGTTTATTCAGCACAGATACGCAGTATTTT.

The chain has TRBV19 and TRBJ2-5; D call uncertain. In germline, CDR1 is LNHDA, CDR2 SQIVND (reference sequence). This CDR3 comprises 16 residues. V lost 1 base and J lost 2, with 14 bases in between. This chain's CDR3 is CASSIVRTDEQETQYF. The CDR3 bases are TGTGCCAGTAGTATAGTTAGGACCGACGAACAAGAGACCCAGTACTTC.